This T cell receptor beta chain was sequenced in a study of human T cells and chemical hapten exposure. Study findings and constraints: Each of the donors had alopecia, so their immune responses may not resemble those of healthy people.

Time point reported: patch test 2, 6 weeks after DPC sensitization. Stated treatment: therapeutic diphenylcyclopropenone sensitization with weekly scalp DPC. Whole blood, unfractionated, served as the material for total RNA extraction. Within the library, unique molecular identifiers were attached to each individual cDNA molecule. MiXCR, applied by TCRdb to the RACE reads, yields one record per CDR3 protein. This table has about 82,000 distinct CDR3 sequences, 5% to 8.5% appearing once. The CDR3 contains 13 residues. The V gene's germline CDR1 is MNHEY and CDR2 SVGEGT. V gave up 6 bases and J gave up 4 bases, with 9 bases separating them. At least ten counts were recorded for this clonotype. The antigen is unknown.

The sample here was whole blood, taken in connection with sensitization to the hapten diphenylcyclopropenone (DPC). The chain has TRBV6-2 or TRBV6-3 and TRBJ2-2; no firm D call. The TCR originated in a young woman with alopecia areata. Some clones in this sample may be carry-over from other donors' samples. This chain's CDR3 is CASSPFRTGELFF. Here the CDR3 DNA reads TGTGCCAGCAGCCCCTTTCGCACCGGGGAGCTGTTTTTT.